Following are 3 T cell receptor beta chains from one sample sequenced in a study of T cell responses to AZD1222 COVID-19 vaccine. Here immunoSEQ multiplex PCR was the method, and the copy in TCRdb shows in-frame clones only, minus some. In the table there are more than 120,000 clones, approximately 91% of which are singletons. The sample consisted of peripheral blood, taken 28 days after the second dose of the MenACWY control vaccine. The source is an adult who received the MenACWY meningococcal vaccine as a control.

The CDR3 loop is CASSLVTVPEAFF. For the CDR3, the DNA is TGTGCCAGCAGTTTAGTGACAGTCCCTGAAGCTTTCTTT. This sequence joins TRBV12-3 or TRBV12-4 and TRBJ1-1, with D possibly being TRBD1 (5 bases). The CDR3 sequence is 13 residues long. The V and J ends lost 1 base and 6 bases respectively, with 9 bases between them.

The chain carries TRBV27 and TRBJ2-3; TRBD2 matches at 7 bases. Germline CDR1 MNHEY, CDR2 SMNVEV (reference sequence). V shed 5 bases, J shed 2 bases, and the junction held 13 bases outside the gene matches. This CDR3 has 17 amino acids. The CDR3 protein is CASSLRTSRGDTDTQYF. The CDR3 region has the DNA TGTGCCAGCAGTCTCCGGACTAGTCGGGGGGACACAGATACGCAGTATTTT.

J is TRBJ1-4 and V is TRBV18; possible D gene TRBD1, 5 bases. Germline V gene data show CDR1 as KGHSH and CDR2 as LQKENI. CDR3 length equals 15 residues. The V end was cut by 3 bases, the J end by 7 bases, with 15 bases between. The DNA for the CDR3 is TGTGCCAGCTCACCCCCGGGAAGGGGAGGTGAAAAACTGTTTTTT. It yields the protein CASSPPGRGGEKLFF.